This TCR beta chain was captured in a study of shared clonotypes between healthy human individuals (dated by TCRdb to about 2020). Broadly, across the study: A couple of women and a few men aged 18 to 49 years were included in the cohort. To estimate repertoire size and how much clonotypes are shared between individuals, the study performed deep sequencing of blood TCR repertoires from roughly five healthy adults. Per donor, leukapheresis produced somewhere between about 0.85 and 9.5 billion PBMCs. To increase sequencing depth and limit assay-specific biases, TCR repertoire library preparation and sequencing were carried out by different laboratories using diverse techniques. Per donor, three plates each were used for CD4 naive and CD4 memory, two for CD8 naive, and one for CD8 memory.

The germline ends are 13 bases apart after V is trimmed by 6 bases and J by 1 base. From a lookup of the germline V gene, CDR1 and CDR2 are SNHLY and FYNNEI. From cysteine to phenylalanine, the CDR3 is 15 amino acids long. Kept here is only the CDR3 DNA, which spans 45 bases and is read in frame from base 1. What the research found in general, with its limitations: The small number of donors limited the genetic and exposure-history diversity represented. Rarefaction of sorted-subset datasets indicated incomplete sequencing despite the large sequencing depth. Across a few donors, around 5% of naive CD4, approximately 3.5% of naive CD8, about 2% of memory CD4, and over 0.35% of memory CD8 clonotypes were shared. Larger estimated clonotype richness was generally found for naive subsets than for memory subsets. Only blood was sampled, and tissue TCR repertoires likely differ from those in blood. Based on pairwise subsampling, the degree of clonotype sharing among donors was expected to be affected by sequencing depth. Compared with non-shared clonotypes, clonotypes shared by all four sorted-subset donors had higher generation probabilities.

Notes on this clone: What antigen it recognizes has not been identified. Within one base of it there is no much larger clone, and no base qualities were kept.

Using the deep immunoSEQ assay, TCR CDR3 regions were amplified from genomic DNA by multiplex PCR. Extracted genomic DNA from each cell subset was spread evenly across all wells of several immunoSEQ 96-well plates, with each plate serving as a replicate. For sorted subsets, about 200 ng genomic DNA, equal to approximately 30,000 T cell genomes, was loaded into each replicate PCR. The purified libraries were quantified using a Qubit 3.0 fluorometer, sized with a Bioanalyzer 2100, and then quantified again using the KAPA Library Quantification kit. A separate single-read 150-cycle Illumina NextSeq 550 flow cell was used to sequence each immunoSEQ 96-well plate. For the original study's pipeline: Because only junctional sequences without quality scores were contained in the immunoSEQ output, filtering matching that applied to full-length reads could not be performed. To assign V/J genes and CDR3, sequences were annotated against IMGT germline references using PyIR, a Python wrapper for IgBLAST v1.9. Reads were filtered out if the reads had weak V/J assignments (E-value above 1e-6), no CDR3, stop codons, out-of-frame junctions, or ambiguous translated residues. V3J clonotypes were defined as sequences sharing the same inferred V gene, J gene, and CDR3 amino acid sequence. The percentage overlap between two repertoires was calculated by dividing the number of shared unique clonotypes by the size of the smaller repertoire. RTK rarefaction, the Chao1 estimator, and Recon v2.1 estimates of unobserved clonotypes were used to assess repertoire richness. Generation probabilities were computed with OLGA for all TCRbeta clonotypes obtained by the gDNA method from a few donors. The immuneACCESS repertoire file appears here via TCRdb, limited to in-frame rearrangements. These files lack a portion of the clones; in checked studies, under half of the deficit traces to unresolved V genes, and the cause of the others is not known. That table gives V, J and clone size, and the DNA gave D and trimming. Counted in this sample were about 1 million clones; 65% to 80% of them appeared once. About 1.4% of the sample rests with the top ten.

The donors were healthy, HIV-negative adults with no recently reported acute infections or vaccinations. All donors were Caucasian adults living in Nashville, Tennessee, USA. CD4+ T cells were enriched by magnetic negative selection, after which naive cells were positively selected on CD45RA and the negative fraction was taken as the memory subset. After blood collection by leukapheresis, PBMCs were isolated using Ficoll-Histopaque density gradient centrifugation and then cryopreserved in the vapor phase of liquid nitrogen. Analytical flow cytometry was used to check the purity and quantity of every magnetically sorted T cell population. Genomic DNA was isolated from every sorted fraction and measured by UV absorbance on a Nanodrop 2000c.

This TCR was sampled from a man between 18 and 29 years old in good health. Sequences were obtained from memory CD4+ T cells sorted from blood. This specimen's cell subset or site label, per the study, means: CD45RA-negative fraction. The chain couples TRBV2 to TRBJ1-5; the D segment could be TRBD1, given 6 matching bases. The DNA sequence follows: TGTGCCAGCAGCCAATCAGGGGACAGCAATCAGCCCCAGCATTTT. The encoded protein is CASSQSGDSNQPQHF.